The present T cell receptor beta chain was sequenced within a study of cytomegalovirus exposure and HLA in healthy donors. Germline V gene sequence: CDR1 MNHEY, CDR2 SVGAGI. Trimming took 7 bases from V and 6 from J; bases not matched to a gene: 8. The CDR3 is 14 residues long. PCR amplification relied on 60 Vbeta primers (plus 13 Jbeta primers). Libraries were prepared by immunoSEQ multiplex PCR; TCRdb keeps only in-frame clonotypes and omits some of them. This sample has 100,000 to 140,000 clones, with 82% found just once. What was sequenced was PBMCs. The chain uses TRBV6-5 and TRBJ2-2; 7 bases align to TRBD2. The source of this sequence is a man younger than 45 in good health and CMV-seropositive. The CDR3 is CASMGGALAGELFF. The DNA of the CDR3 is TGTGCCAGCATGGGAGGGGCGCTGGCCGGGGAGCTGTTTTTT.